This record covers a single TCR beta chain. Its antigen is unknown. Base qualities are missing; no much larger clone stands one base away. The germline V gene (reference sequence) provides CDR1 GTSNPN and CDR2 SVGIG. The CDR3 contains 13 residues, cysteine and phenylalanine counted. The only DNA kept is the CDR3, 39 bases in frame from the first base. V sheds 2 bases and J sheds 2 bases, leaving 10 bases between their ends. The trial excluded patients who had a history of autoimmune disease or who were on systemic immunosuppression. Peripheral blood for TCR sequencing was drawn from every dose cohort at baseline, at cycle 4 day 1 and at cycle 7 day 1. Samples came from an open-label, multicenter, first-in-human phase I dose-escalation trial of ivuxolimab. Adults with locally advanced or metastatic melanoma, renal cell carcinoma, hepatocellular carcinoma or head and neck squamous cell carcinoma were enrolled in the trial. Before TCR sequencing, CD4+ and CD8+ T cells were separately sorted from peripheral blood.

These data originate in a study of OX40 agonist ivuxolimab in advanced cancers. General notes on the study: The costimulatory receptor OX40 (CD134) was targeted by ivuxolimab, a fully human IgG2 agonistic monoclonal antibody. Intravenous ivuxolimab was administered to patients every 2 weeks at six dose levels: 0.01, 0.1, 0.3, 1.5, 3 and 10 mg/kg. Of the 50 to 55 patients in dose escalation, approximately 20 had hepatocellular carcinoma, roughly 15 had melanoma, 9 had renal cell carcinoma and 9 had head and neck cancer. In the dose-escalation cohort, 70% to 90% of patients were male, and the mean age was 60 years with a range of roughly 20 to 79. Patients were allowed to have had prior anti-PD-1, anti-PD-L1 or anti-CTLA-4 therapy, and around two fifths of the dose-escalation patients had been treated with checkpoint inhibitors. Partial responses occurred in three dose-escalation patients: two with cutaneous melanoma and one with hepatocellular carcinoma. Peripheral TCRbeta sequencing was intended to test whether TCR sequence diversity was altered and clonal T-cell expansion was caused by ivuxolimab. The paper covers the monotherapy dose-escalation part of the phase I ivuxolimab trial, which included N ≈ 54 patients.

The study at large found these results: In the 0.1-3.0 mg/kg groups, partial responders had among the lowest normalized peripheral clonal expansion, particularly in CD8+ T cells. Antigen specificity was not determined for the clonally expanded peripheral T cells. Low levels of normalized T-cell clonal expansion were also seen in some patients who did not respond. Clonal expansion of both CD4+ and CD8+ blood T cells was observed from baseline to week 6 at doses 0.1 to 3.0 mg/kg. After ivuxolimab, expanded clones were on average more numerous among CD8+ T cells than among CD4+ T cells.

Genomic DNA was extracted from sorted cells for sequencing of the TCRbeta CDR3 region. The immunoSEQ Assay was used to sequence the TCRbeta CDR3 regions. TCRdb stores this immuneACCESS table with in-frame sequences only. Part of the clones is absent; in the studies checked, under half of the shortfall reflects unresolved V genes, and no reason is known for the rest. The sample contains 80,000 to 100,000 clones, around nine tenths of them found a single time. 0.31% of the sample belongs to the ten largest clones. The sequence links TRBV30 to TRBJ2-7, and TRBD2 may be the D gene, going by 6 matching bases. This sequence was found in an adult with an advanced solid tumor such as melanoma, head and neck, liver or kidney cancer. The material was CD4+ or CD8+ T cells sorted from blood, obtained in a trial of the OX40 agonist ivuxolimab. CDR3 reads: CAWSTGDPYEQYF. The nucleotide sequence reads as follows: TGTGCCTGGAGTACGGGGGACCCCTACGAGCAGTACTTC.